These 15 T cell receptor beta chains originate from one sample sequenced in a study of shared clonotypes between healthy human individuals. The protocol was immunoSEQ multiplex PCR, while the TCRdb copy is restricted to in-frame clones and leaves out a portion. Of hundreds of thousands of clones in the sample, approximately 74% were seen once. Specimen: memory CD4+ T cells sorted from blood. Described subset: CD45RA-negative fraction. The source of these receptors is a woman in her twenties or thirties in good health.

V usage is TRBV19 and J usage is TRBJ2-7; tentatively, D is TRBD1 (6 bases). CDR1 and CDR2 from the germline V gene are LNHDA and SQIVND (reference sequence). V lost 4 bases to trimming and J lost 5 bases, with 12 bases between them. This CDR3 spans 13 amino acids. CDR3 region: CASSKSRGHEQYF. As DNA, the CDR3 is TGTGCCAGTAGTAAGAGCAGGGGCCACGAGCAGTACTTC.

The chain carries TRBV7-7 and TRBJ2-3; TRBD1 matches 8 bases. CDR1 is SSHAT, CDR2 FNYEAQ, per germline (reference sequence). CDR3 length: 17 amino acids. Trimming cost V 5 bases and J 8 bases; bases outside gene matches: 18. The CDR3 here is CASSPSGGQGQGGTQYF. DNA for the CDR3: TGTGCCAGCAGCCCCAGCGGAGGACAGGGCCAGGGGGGTACGCAGTATTTT.

CDR3 in amino acids: CASSLGQGRLFF. The CDR3 DNA reads TGTGCCAGCAGTTTGGGACAGGGCAGACTGTTTTTT. V gene TRBV27 combines with J gene TRBJ1-4, with 9 nucleotides matching TRBD1. The CDR3 is 12 amino acids. Germline CDR1 and CDR2: MNHEY and SMNVEV (reference sequence). V was pared by 3 bases and J by 13 bases, with 3 bases of the junction left unmatched.

Of note for this clone: Other DNA sequences within the sample encode an identical CDR3. The gene calls are TRBV6-1 and TRBJ2-7; TRBD1 matches at 7 bases. The V and J ends lost 2 bases and 3 bases, in that order; junction bases with no gene match: 4. Germline CDR1 is MNHNS and CDR2 is SASEGT. The CDR3 sequence is 14 residues long. CDR3 nucleotide sequence: TGTGCCAGCAGTGAAAGGGGACAGAGCTACGAGCAGTACTTC. This codes for CASSERGQSYEQYF.

This chain uses TRBV5-1 with TRBJ2-1, with 8 bases matching TRBD1. V was clipped by 2 bases and J by 6 bases; unmatched bases: 10. This CDR3 contains 16 residues. Germline V gene data show CDR1 as SGHRS and CDR2 as YFSETQ. Written as DNA, the CDR3 is TGCGCCAGCAGCTTAAGCAGGGGGCCGCTGGTCAATGAGCAGTTCTTC. Translation gives CASSLSRGPLVNEQFF.

Only a few counts were recorded for this clone. The chain joins TRBV27 to TRBJ1-1, with D hard to call. The germline gives CDR1 MNHEY, CDR2 SMNVEV (reference sequence). The CDR3 has 15 amino acids. The V gene lost 2 bases and the J gene lost 6 bases, with 16 bases spanning the gap. CDR3 protein: CASSLLGRHNAEAFF. The CDR3 coding sequence is TGTGCCAGCAGTTTACTCGGCAGACACAACGCTGAAGCTTTCTTT.

The table lists this clone with many counts. The same CDR3 also results from other DNA sequences found in this sample. The chain links TRBV11-2 to TRBJ1-5; D unresolved. CDR1 and CDR2 from the germline V gene are SGHAT and FQNNGV. The CDR3 spans 13 residues. V was pared by 4 bases and J by 5 bases, with 9 bases between. The CDR3 DNA reads TGTGCCAGCAGCTCCCAGCGGGATCAGCCCCAGCATTTT. Translated: CASSSQRDQPQHF.

The J gene is TRBJ2-3, the V gene TRBV11-2; D is possibly TRBD1 (6 bases). The CDR3 loop spans 15 amino acids. Germline V gene sequence: CDR1 SGHAT, CDR2 FQNNGV. Trimming shortened V by 7 bases and J by 4 bases, and 18 bases separated the two germline ends. CDR3 sequence (DNA): TGTGCCAGCACCGATGGGCAGGGGACCTCAGATACGCAGTATTTT. The encoded protein is CASTDGQGTSDTQYF.

This clone was detected once. CDR3 loop: CASINSGRALNEQFF. Written as DNA, the CDR3 is TGTGCCAGCATCAATAGCGGGAGGGCCCTCAATGAGCAGTTCTTC. The J gene is TRBJ2-1, the V gene TRBV7-9; 11 nucleotides match TRBD2. V trimming: 7 bases; J trimming: 6 bases; junction bases outside the gene matches: 8. The CDR3 sequence is 15 residues long. Germline CDR1 SEHNR, CDR2 FQNEAQ (reference sequence).

The table lists this clone with a count of one. V is TRBV27 and J is TRBJ2-1; D perhaps matches TRBD2 (5 bases). Germline CDR1 reads MNHEY; CDR2 reads SMNVEV (reference sequence). The germline V and J ends were trimmed by 2 bases and 4 bases, with 18 bases remaining between them. This CDR3 spans 17 amino acids. Written as DNA, the CDR3 is TGTGCCAGCAGTTTAACCCCCCCGGTAAGGGAGTACAATGAGCAGTTCTTC. Its protein product is CASSLTPPVREYNEQFF.

This clone came up a few times. This rearrangement joins TRBV7-8 to TRBJ1-4, with 8 bases identical to TRBD1. Germline V gene lookup returns CDR1 SGHVS and CDR2 FQNEAQ. J lost 8 bases, V lost 2 bases, and 4 bases had no gene match. This CDR3 contains 14 residues. The CDR3 bases are TGTGCCAGCAGCTTAATAACAGGGGGGGAAAAACTGTTTTTT. Its protein product is CASSLITGGEKLFF.

The chain employs TRBV2 and TRBJ2-7; 13 bases are shared with TRBD2. V lost 3 bases and J lost 6; bases outside the gene matches: 14. CDR1 and CDR2 (germline): SNHLY, FYNNEI. CDR3 length: 18 amino acids. The CDR3 nucleotides are TGTGCCAGCAGTGAGTACGCCCCGGGACTAGCGGGACTGGGCGAGCAGTACTTC. It codes for CASSEYAPGLAGLGEQYF.

This clone has a handful of counts. The rearrangement uses TRBV28 and TRBJ1-5; D is unresolved. The germline V and J ends were trimmed by 3 bases and 5 bases, with 11 bases remaining between them. The CDR3 extends over 14 amino acids. From germline, CDR1 is MDHEN and CDR2 SYDVKM. CDR3 sequence reads: CASSFERNYQPQHF. The CDR3 DNA reads TGTGCCAGCAGTTTCGAGCGGAACTATCAGCCCCAGCATTTT.

V is TRBV28 and J is TRBJ2-5, with 8 bases fitting TRBD1. Germline CDR1 and CDR2: MDHEN and SYDVKM. V lost 5 bases, J lost 3 bases, and 2 bases stayed unmatched. The CDR3 runs 13 residues. CDR3 in amino acids: CASSPTGEETQYF. The CDR3 DNA reads TGTGCCAGCAGTCCGACAGGGGAAGAGACCCAGTACTTC.

Notes on this clone: The identical CDR3 is also encoded by other nucleotide sequences in the sample. The chain employs TRBV6-1 and TRBJ1-3; D call uncertain. This CDR3 is built from 14 residues. Germline CDR1 is MNHNS and CDR2 is SASEGT. V was shortened by 0 bases and J by 1 base, with 4 bases between the two germline ends. The CDR3 DNA is TGTGCCAGCAGTGAAGCGGGTTCTGGAAACACCATATATTTT. Translated, it gives CASSEAGSGNTIYF.